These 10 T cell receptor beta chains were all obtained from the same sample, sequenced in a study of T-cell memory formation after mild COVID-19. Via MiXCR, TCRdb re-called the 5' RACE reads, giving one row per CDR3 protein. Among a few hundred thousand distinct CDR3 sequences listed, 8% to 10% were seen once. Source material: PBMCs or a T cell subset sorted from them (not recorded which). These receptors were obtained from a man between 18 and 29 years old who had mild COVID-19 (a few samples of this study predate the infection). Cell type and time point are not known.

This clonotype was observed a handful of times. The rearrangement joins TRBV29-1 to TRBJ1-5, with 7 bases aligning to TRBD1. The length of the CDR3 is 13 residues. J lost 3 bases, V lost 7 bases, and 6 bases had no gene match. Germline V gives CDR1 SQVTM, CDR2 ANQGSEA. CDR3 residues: CSAAGQVNQPQHF. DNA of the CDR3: TGCAGCGCGGCCGGACAGGTCAATCAGCCCCAGCATTTT.

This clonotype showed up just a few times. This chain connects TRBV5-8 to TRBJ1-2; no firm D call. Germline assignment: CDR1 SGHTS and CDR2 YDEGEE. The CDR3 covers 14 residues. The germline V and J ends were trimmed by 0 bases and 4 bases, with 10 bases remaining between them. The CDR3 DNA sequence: TGTGCCAGCAGCTTGGGGGGAATCCTCTATGGCTACACCTTC. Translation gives CASSLGGILYGYTF.

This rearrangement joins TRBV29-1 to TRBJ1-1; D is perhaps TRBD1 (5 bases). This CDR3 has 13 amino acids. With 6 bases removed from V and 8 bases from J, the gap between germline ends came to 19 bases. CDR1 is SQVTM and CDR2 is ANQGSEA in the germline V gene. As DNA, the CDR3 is TGCAGCGTCGACCCTGGGACGGTCTCGGAAGCTTTCTTT. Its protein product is CSVDPGTVSEAFF.

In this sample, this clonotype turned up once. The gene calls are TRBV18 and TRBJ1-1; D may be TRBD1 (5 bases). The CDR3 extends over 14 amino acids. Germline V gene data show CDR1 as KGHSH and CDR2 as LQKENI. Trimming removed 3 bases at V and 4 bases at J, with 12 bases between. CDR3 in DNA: TGTGCCAGCTCACCCGGTAGGGGTAGCACTGAAGCTTTCTTT. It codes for CASSPGRGSTEAFF.

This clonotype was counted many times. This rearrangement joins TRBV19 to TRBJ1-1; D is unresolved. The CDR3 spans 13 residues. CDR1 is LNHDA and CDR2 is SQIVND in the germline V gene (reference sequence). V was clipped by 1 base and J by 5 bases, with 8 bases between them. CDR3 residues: CASSIVGDTEAFF. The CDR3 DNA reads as TGTGCCAGTAGTATAGTCGGGGATACTGAAGCTTTCTTT. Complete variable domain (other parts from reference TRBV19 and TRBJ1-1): DGGITQSPKYLFRKEGQNVTLSCEQNLNHDAMYWYRQDPGQGLRLIYYSQIVNDFQKGDIAEGYSVSREKKESFPLTVTSAQKNPTAFYLCASSIVGDTEAFFGQGTRLTVV.

This CDR3 reads CASSLPTGAYNEQFF. CDR3 DNA sequence: TGTGCCAGCAGCTTGCCGACAGGGGCCTACAATGAGCAGTTCTTC. J is TRBJ2-1 and V is TRBV7-9; 8 nucleotides match TRBD1. CDR3 length: 15 amino acids. V trimming: 3 bases; J trimming: 2 bases; junction bases outside the gene matches: 3. CDR1 and CDR2 (germline): SEHNR, FQNEAQ (reference sequence).

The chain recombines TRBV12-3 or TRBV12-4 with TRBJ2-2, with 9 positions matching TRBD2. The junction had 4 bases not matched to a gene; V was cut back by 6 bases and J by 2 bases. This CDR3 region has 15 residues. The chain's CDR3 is CASSASGTNTGELFF. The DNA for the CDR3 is TGTGCCAGCAGCGCTAGCGGGACTAACACCGGGGAGCTGTTTTTT.

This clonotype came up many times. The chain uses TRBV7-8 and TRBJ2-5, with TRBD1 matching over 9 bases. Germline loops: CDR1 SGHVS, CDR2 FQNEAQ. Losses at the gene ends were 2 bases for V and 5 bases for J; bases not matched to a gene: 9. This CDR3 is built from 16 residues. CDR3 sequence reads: CASSLTRTGDRETQYF. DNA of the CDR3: TGTGCCAGCAGCTTAACCCGGACAGGGGATAGGGAGACCCAGTACTTC.

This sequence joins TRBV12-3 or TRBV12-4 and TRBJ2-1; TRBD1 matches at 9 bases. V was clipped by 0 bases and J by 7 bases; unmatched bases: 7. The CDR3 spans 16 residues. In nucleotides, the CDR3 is TGTGCCAGCAGTTTAGCGCGGGGACAGGGAGGGAATGAGCAGTTCTTC. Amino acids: CASSLARGQGGNEQFF.

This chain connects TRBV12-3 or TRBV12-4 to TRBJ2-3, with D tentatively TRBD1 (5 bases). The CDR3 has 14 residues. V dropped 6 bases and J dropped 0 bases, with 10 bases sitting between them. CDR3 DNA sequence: TGTGCCAGCAGGCAGGGTTCAAGCACAGATACGCAGTATTTT. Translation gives CASRQGSSTDTQYF.